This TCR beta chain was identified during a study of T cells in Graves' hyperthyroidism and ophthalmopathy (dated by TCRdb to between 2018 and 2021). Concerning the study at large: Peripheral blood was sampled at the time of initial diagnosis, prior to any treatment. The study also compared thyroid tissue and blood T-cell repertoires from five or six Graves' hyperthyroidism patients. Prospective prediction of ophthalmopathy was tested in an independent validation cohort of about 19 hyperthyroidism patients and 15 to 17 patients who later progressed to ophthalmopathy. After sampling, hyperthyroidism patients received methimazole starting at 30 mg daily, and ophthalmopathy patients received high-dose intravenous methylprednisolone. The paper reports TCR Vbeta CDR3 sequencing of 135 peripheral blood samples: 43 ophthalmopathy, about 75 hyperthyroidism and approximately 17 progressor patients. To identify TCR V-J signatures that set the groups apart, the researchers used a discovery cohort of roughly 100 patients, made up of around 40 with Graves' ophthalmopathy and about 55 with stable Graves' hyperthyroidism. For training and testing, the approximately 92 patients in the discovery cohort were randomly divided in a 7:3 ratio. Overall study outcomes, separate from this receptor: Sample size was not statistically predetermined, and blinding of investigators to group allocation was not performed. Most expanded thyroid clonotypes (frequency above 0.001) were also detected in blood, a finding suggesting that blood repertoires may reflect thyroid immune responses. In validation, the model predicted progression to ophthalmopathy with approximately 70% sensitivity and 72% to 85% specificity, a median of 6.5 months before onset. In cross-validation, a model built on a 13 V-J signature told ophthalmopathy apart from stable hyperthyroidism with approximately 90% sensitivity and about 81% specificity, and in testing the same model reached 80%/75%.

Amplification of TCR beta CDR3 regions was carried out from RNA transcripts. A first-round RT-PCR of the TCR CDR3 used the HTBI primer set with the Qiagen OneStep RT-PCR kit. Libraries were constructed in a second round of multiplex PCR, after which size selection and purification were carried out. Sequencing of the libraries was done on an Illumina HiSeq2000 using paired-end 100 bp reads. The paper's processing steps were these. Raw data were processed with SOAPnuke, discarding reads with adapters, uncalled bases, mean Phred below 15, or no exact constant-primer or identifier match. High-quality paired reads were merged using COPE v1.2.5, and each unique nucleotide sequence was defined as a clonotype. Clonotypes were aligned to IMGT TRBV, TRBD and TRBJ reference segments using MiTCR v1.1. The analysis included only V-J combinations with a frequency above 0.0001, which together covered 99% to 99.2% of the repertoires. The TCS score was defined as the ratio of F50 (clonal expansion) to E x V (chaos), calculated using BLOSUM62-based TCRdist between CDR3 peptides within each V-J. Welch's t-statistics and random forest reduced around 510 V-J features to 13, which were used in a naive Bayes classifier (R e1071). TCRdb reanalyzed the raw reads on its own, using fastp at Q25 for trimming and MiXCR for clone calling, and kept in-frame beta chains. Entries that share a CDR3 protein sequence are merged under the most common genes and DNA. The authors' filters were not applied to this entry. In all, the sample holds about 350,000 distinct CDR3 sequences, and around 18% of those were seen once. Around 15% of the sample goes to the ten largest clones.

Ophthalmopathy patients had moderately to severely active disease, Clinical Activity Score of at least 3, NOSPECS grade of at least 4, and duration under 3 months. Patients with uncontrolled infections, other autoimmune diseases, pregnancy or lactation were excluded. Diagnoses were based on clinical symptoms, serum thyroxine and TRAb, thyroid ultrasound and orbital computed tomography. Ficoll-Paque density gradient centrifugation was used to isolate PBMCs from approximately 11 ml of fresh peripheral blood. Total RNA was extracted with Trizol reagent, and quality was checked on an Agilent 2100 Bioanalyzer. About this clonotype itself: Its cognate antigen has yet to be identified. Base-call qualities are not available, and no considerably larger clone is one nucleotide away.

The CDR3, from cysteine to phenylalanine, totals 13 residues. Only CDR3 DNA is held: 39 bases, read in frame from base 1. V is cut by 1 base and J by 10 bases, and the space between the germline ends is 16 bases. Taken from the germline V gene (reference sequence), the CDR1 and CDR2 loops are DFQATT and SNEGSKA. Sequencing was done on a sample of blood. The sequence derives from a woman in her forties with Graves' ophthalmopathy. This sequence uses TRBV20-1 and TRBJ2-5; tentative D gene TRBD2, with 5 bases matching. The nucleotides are TGCAGTGCTAGAGGTGCCTCAATGGGGAGCCAGTACTTC. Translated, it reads CSARGASMGSQYF.